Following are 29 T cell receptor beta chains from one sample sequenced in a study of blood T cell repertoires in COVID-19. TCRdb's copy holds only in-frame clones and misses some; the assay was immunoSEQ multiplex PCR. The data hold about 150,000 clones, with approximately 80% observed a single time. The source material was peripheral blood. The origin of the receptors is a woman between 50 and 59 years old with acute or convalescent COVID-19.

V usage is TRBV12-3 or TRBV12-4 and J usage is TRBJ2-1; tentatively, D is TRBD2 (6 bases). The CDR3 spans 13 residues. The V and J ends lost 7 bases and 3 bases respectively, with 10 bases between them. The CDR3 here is CASTLTSYNEQFF. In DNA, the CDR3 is TGTGCCAGCACCCTGACTAGCTACAATGAGCAGTTCTTC.

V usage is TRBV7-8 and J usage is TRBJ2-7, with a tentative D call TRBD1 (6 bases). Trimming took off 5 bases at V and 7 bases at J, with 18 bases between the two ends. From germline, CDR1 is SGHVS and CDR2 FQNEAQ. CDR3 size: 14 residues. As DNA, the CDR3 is TGTGCCAGCAGCCGCCGGACAGCCTCGGGGGAGCAGTACTTC. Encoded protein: CASSRRTASGEQYF.

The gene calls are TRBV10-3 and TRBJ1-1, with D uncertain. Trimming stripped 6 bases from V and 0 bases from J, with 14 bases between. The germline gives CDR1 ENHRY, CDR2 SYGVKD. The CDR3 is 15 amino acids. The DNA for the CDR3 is TGTGCCATCAGCCCTGAGGTGCAGATGAACACTGAAGCTTTCTTT. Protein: CAISPEVQMNTEAFF.

CDR3 coding DNA: TGTGCCAGCAGTGAAGGACTAGCTGAGACCCAGTACTTC. Residues: CASSEGLAETQYF. The rearrangement uses TRBV6-1 and TRBJ2-5; 7 bases match TRBD2. The CDR3 is 13 amino acids. The germline V gene has CDR1 MNHNS and CDR2 SASEGT. V trimming: 1 base; J trimming: 5 bases; junction bases outside the gene matches: 1.

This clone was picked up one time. For the CDR3, the DNA is TGTGCCAGCAGTGGGGGGGGTAGGAGCACAGATACGCAGTATTTT. It translates to CASSGGGRSTDTQYF. The rearrangement links TRBV6-2 or TRBV6-3 to TRBJ2-3, with 7 bases lining up with TRBD2. Germline CDR1 and CDR2: MNHEY and SVGEGT. The V segment lost 5 bases and the J segment 0 bases; nucleotides outside the gene matches: 5. The CDR3 loop spans 15 amino acids.

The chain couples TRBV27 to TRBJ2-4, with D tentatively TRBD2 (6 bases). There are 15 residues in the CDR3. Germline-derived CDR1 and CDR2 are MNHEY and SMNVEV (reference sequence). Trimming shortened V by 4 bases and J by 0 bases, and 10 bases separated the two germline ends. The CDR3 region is CASSSGLTAKNIQYF. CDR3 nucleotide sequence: TGTGCCAGCAGTTCGGGACTGACAGCCAAAAACATTCAGTACTTC.

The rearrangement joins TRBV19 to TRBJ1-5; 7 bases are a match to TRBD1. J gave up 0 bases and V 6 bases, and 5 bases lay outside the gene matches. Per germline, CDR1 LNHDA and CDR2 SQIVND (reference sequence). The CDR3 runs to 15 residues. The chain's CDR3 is CASRRDRNSNQPQHF. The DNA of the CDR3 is TGTGCCAGTAGGAGGGACAGAAATAGCAATCAGCCCCAGCATTTT. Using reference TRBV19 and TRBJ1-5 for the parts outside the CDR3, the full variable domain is DGGITQSPKYLFRKEGQNVTLSCEQNLNHDAMYWYRQDPGQGLRLIYYSQIVNDFQKGDIAEGYSVSREKKESFPLTVTSAQKNPTAFYLCASRRDRNSNQPQHFGDGTRLSIL.

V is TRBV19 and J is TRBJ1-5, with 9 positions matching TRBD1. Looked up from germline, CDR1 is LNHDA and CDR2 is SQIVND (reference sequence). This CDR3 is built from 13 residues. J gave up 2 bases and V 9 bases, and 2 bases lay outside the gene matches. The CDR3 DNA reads TGTGCCAGCAGGACAGGGGGCAATCAGCCCCAGCATTTT. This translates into CASRTGGNQPQHF.

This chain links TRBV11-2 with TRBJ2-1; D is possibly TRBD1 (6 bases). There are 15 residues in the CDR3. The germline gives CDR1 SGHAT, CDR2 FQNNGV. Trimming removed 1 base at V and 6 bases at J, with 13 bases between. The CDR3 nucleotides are TGTGCCAGCAGCTTAGGGCTGGGGGCGGGCAATGAGCAGTTCTTC. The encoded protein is CASSLGLGAGNEQFF.

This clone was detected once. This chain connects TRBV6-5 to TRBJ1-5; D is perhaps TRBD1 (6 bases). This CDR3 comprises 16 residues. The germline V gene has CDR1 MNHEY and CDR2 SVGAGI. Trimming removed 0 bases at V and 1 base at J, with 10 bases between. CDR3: CASSYSMDSSNQPQHF. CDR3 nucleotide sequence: TGTGCCAGCAGTTACTCTATGGACAGCAGCAATCAGCCCCAGCATTTT.

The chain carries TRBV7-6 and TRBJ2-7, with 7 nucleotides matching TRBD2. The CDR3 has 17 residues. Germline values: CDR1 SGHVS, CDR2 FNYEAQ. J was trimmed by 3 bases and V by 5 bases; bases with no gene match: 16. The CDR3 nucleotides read TGTGCCAGCAGCCCATTAGCGGGTCGGGTCGGGGGCTACGAGCAGTACTTC. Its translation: CASSPLAGRVGGYEQYF. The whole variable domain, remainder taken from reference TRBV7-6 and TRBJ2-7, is GAGVSQSPRYKVTKRGQDVALRCDPISGHVSLYWYRQALGQGPEFLTYFNYEAQQDKSGLPNDRFSAERPEGSISTLTIQRTEQRDSAMYRCASSPLAGRVGGYEQYFGPGTRLTVT.

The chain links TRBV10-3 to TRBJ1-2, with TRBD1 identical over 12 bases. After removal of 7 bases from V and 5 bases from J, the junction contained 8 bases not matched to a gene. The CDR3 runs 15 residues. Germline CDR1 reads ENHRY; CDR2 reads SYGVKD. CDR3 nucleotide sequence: TGTGCCATCAACAGGGACAGGGGGCAGGGGTATGGCTACACCTTC. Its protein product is CAINRDRGQGYGYTF.

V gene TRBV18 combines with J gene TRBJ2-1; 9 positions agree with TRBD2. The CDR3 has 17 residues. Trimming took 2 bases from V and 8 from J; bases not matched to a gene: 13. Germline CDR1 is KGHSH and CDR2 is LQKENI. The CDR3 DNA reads TGTGCCAGCTCACCAATTTTTATAGCGGGAGTTTGGTATGAGCAGTTCTTC. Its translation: CASSPIFIAGVWYEQFF.

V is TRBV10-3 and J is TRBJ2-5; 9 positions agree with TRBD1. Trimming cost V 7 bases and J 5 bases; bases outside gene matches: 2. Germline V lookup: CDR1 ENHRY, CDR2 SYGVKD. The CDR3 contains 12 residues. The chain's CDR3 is CAINDRGETQYF. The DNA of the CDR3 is TGTGCCATCAATGACAGGGGGGAGACCCAGTACTTC.

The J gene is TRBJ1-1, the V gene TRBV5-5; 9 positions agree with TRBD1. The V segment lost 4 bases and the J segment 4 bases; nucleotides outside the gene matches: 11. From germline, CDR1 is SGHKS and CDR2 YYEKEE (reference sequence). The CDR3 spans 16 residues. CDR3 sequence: CASSLQGARGATEAFF. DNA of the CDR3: TGTGCCAGCAGCCTACAGGGGGCGCGGGGGGCCACTGAAGCTTTCTTT.

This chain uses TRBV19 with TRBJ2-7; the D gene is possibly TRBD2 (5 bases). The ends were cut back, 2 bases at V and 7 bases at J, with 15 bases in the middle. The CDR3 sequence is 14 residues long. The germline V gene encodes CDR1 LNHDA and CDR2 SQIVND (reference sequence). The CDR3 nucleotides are TGTGCCAGTAGTATAAGTAGCGCCGCACGGGAGCAGTACTTC. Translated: CASSISSAAREQYF.

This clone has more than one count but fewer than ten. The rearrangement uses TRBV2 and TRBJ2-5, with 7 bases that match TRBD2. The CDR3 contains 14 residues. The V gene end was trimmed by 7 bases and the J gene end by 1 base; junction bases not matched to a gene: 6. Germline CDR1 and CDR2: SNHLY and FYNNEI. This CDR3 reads CASTQWGGQETQYF. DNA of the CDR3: TGTGCCAGCACCCAATGGGGGGGCCAAGAGACCCAGTACTTC. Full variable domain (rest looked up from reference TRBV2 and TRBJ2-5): EPEVTQTPSHQVTQMGQEVILRCVPISNHLYFYWYRQILGQKVEFLVSFYNNEISEKSEIFDDQFSVERPDGSNFTLKIRSTKLEDSAMYFCASTQWGGQETQYFGPGTRLLVL.

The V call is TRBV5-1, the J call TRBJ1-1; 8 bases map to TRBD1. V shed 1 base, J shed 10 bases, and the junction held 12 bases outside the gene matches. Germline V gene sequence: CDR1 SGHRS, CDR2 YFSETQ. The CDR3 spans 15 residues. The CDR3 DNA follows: TGCGCCAGCAGCTTGTCGGTTGGGACAGGAGAAGGAGCTTTCTTT. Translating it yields CASSLSVGTGEGAFF. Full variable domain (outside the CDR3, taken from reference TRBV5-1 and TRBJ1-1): KAGVTQTPRYLIKTRGQQVTLSCSPISGHRSVSWYQQTPGQGLQFLFEYFSETQRNKGNFPGRFSGRQFSNSRSEMNVSTLELGDSALYLCASSLSVGTGEGAFFGQGTRLTVV.

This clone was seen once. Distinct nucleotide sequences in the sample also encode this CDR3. In nucleotides, the CDR3 is TGTGCCAGCAGCTTGGCCGGGGGGGAGACCCAGTACTTC. Its translation: CASSLAGGETQYF. The V and J genes are TRBV5-5 and TRBJ2-5; 7 nucleotides agree with TRBD2. This CDR3 is built from 13 residues. The V and J ends lost 0 bases and 5 bases, in that order; junction bases with no gene match: 1. Germline-derived CDR1 and CDR2 are SGHKS and YYEKEE (reference sequence). Using reference TRBV5-5 and TRBJ2-5 for the parts outside the CDR3, the full variable domain is DAGVTQSPTHLIKTRGQQVTLRCSPISGHKSVSWYQQVLGQGPQFIFQYYEKEERGRGNFPDRFSARQFPNYSSELNVNALLLGDSALYLCASSLAGGETQYFGPGTRLLVL.

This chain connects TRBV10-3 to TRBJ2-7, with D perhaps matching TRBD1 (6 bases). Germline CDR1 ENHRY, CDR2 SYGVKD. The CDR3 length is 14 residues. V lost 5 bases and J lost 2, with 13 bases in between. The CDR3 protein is CAISSGTITYEQYF. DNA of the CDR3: TGTGCCATCAGTTCCGGGACAATCACCTACGAGCAGTACTTC.

CDR3 loop: CASSMTGGDTQYF. The CDR3 region has the DNA TGTGCCAGTAGTATGACCGGCGGAGATACGCAGTATTTT. V usage is TRBV19 and J usage is TRBJ2-3; D unclear. This CDR3 spans 13 amino acids. V lost 3 bases and J lost 5, with 9 bases in between. Germline V lookup: CDR1 LNHDA, CDR2 SQIVND (reference sequence).

CDR3 in DNA: TGTGCCAGCTCCCAGGGGTTAGACTCACCCCTCCACTTT. Protein product: CASSQGLDSPLHF. The chain carries TRBV18 and TRBJ1-6; perhaps TRBD1 as D (6 bases). The germline V gene encodes CDR1 KGHSH and CDR2 LQKENI. The CDR3 has 13 residues. The V and J ends lost 6 bases and 10 bases respectively, with 13 bases between them.

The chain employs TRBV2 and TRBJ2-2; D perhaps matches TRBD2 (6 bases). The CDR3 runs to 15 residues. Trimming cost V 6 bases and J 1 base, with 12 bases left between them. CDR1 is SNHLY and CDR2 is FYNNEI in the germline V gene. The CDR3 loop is CASSQRAMNTGELFF. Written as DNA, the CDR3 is TGTGCCAGCAGCCAGCGGGCGATGAACACCGGGGAGCTGTTTTTT.

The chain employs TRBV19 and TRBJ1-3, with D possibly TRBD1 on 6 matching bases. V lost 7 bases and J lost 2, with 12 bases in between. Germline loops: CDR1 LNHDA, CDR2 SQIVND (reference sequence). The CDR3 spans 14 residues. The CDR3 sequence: CASKDRTTGNTIYF. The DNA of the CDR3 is TGTGCCAGTAAAGACAGGACCACTGGAAACACCATATATTTT.

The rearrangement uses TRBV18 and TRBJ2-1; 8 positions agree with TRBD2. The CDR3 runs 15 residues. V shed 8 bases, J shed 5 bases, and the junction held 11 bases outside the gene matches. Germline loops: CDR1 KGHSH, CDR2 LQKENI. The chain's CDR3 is CASQLLLAENNEQFF. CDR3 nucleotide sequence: TGTGCCAGCCAGCTATTACTAGCGGAAAACAATGAGCAGTTCTTC.

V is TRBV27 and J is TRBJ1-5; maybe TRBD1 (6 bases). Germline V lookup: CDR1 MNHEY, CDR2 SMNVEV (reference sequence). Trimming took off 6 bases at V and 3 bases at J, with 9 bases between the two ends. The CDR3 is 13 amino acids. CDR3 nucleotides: TGTGCCAGCAGGTGGACAGTCAATCAGCCCCAGCATTTT. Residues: CASRWTVNQPQHF.

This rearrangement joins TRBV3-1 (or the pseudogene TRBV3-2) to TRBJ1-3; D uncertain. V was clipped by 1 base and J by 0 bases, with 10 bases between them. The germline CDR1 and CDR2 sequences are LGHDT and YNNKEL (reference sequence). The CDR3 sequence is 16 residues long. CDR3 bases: TGTGCCAGCAGCCAAGGTGGAGGGTACTCTGGAAACACCATATATTTT. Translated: CASSQGGGYSGNTIYF.

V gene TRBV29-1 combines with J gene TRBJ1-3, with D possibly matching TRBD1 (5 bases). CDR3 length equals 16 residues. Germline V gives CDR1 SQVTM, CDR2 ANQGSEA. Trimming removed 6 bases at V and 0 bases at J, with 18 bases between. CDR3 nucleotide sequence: TGCAGCGTCGCCGGACAAGGGTTCGGCTCTGGAAACACCATATATTTT. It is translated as CSVAGQGFGSGNTIYF.

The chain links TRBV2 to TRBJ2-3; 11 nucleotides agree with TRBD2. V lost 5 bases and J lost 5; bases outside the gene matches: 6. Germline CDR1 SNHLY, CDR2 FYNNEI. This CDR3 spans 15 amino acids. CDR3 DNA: TGTGCCAGCAGTAAGTTAGCGGGGGGGCGAGATACGCAGTATTTT. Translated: CASSKLAGGRDTQYF.